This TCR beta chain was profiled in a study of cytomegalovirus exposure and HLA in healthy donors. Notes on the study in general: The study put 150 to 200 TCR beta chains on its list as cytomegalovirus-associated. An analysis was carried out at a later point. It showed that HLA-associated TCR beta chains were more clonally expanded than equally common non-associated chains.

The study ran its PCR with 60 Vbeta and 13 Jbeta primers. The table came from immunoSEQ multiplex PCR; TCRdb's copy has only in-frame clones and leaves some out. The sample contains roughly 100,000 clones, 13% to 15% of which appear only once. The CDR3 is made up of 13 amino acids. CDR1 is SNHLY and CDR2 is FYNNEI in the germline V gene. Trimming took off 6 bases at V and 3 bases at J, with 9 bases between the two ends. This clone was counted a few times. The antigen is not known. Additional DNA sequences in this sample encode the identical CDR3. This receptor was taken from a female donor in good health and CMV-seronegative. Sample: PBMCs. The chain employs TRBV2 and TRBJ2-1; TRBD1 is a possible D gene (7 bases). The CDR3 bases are TGTGCCAGCAGGCGGGACAGCTACAATGAGCAGTTCTTC. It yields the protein CASRRDSYNEQFF.